This TCR beta chain was sequenced for a study of blood T cell repertoires in COVID-19. Study-wide background: Whether acute or convalescent, the COVID-19 samples came from the United States, Italy and Spain.

Per the study methods: Reference gene primer amplification gave estimated nucleated cell counts. Profiled with immunoSEQ multiplex PCR; TCRdb holds only in-frame clones, not every one. The V and J calls and clone size were taken over from that table, and D and trimming were inferred from the DNA. The sample carries a few hundred thousand clones, 80% to 90% recorded once. The germline CDR1 and CDR2 sequences are SGHTA and FQGTGA. J gave up 2 bases and V 5 bases, and 5 bases lay outside the gene matches. The CDR3 is 14 amino acids. The sequencing sample was made of peripheral blood. The V and J genes are TRBV7-3 and TRBJ1-1; TRBD1 matches at 7 bases. The TCR sequence derives from a woman aged 25 to 39 with active or convalescent COVID-19. The CDR3 loop reads CASSLQGGNTEAFF. Here the CDR3 DNA reads TGTGCCAGCAGCCTTCAGGGGGGAAACACTGAAGCTTTCTTT. Together with reference TRBV7-3 and TRBJ1-1, the CDR3 gives the full variable domain: GAGVSQTPSNKVTEKGKYVELRCDPISGHTALYWYRQSLGQGPEFLIYFQGTGAADDSGLPNDRFFAVRPEGSVSTLKIQRTERGDSAVYLCASSLQGGNTEAFFGQGTRLTVV.